This entry lists 26 T cell receptor beta chains sequenced from one sample in a study of CD8+ T cells in alopecia areata. It was cDNA, reverse transcribed from extracted RNA, that served as the sequencing template. Sequencing was performed with immunoSEQ multiplex PCR; in TCRdb, only in-frame clones are kept and a portion is missing. Of roughly 130,000 clones in the sample, approximately 53% were seen once. The sequences come from CD4+ T cells sorted from blood, collected at week 0. Source of these receptors: a human donor with alopecia areata.

The rearrangement joins TRBV30 to TRBJ1-1; 10 bases are a match to TRBD1. The CDR3 consists of 15 residues. The germline V gene has CDR1 GTSNPN and CDR2 SVGIG (reference sequence). V lost 2 bases, J lost 0 bases, and 3 bases stayed unmatched. The CDR3 DNA reads as TGTGCCTGGAGTTCGACAGGGGGCATGAACACTGAAGCTTTCTTT. As protein: CAWSSTGGMNTEAFF.

This clone was detected only a few times. The chain links TRBV29-1 to TRBJ2-5; TRBD2 matches at 9 bases. This CDR3 contains 14 residues. Looked up from germline, CDR1 is SQVTM and CDR2 is ANQGSEA. V shed 3 bases and J 2 bases; nucleotides not matched to a gene: 4. The CDR3 coding sequence is TGCAGCGTTGAGGCTAGCGGGATTCAAGAGACCCAGTACTTC. It codes for CSVEASGIQETQYF. The entire variable domain, with the rest obtained from reference TRBV29-1 and TRBJ2-5, is as follows: SAVISQKPSRDICQRGTSLTIQCQVDSQVTMMFWYRQQPGQSLTLIATANQGSEATYESGFVIDKFPISRPNLTFSTLTVSNMSPEDSSIYLCSVEASGIQETQYFGPGTRLLVL.

A few counts support this clone. The CDR3 loop is CASSPVTGELFF. For the CDR3, the DNA is TGTGCCAGCAGCCCAGTCACCGGGGAGCTGTTTTTT. The chain uses TRBV5-6 and TRBJ2-2, with unresolved D. Between the trimmed V and J ends, which lost 4 bases and 4 bases, there was a span of 5 bases. This CDR3 is built from 12 residues. CDR1 is SGHDT and CDR2 is YYEEEE in the germline V gene.

In this sample, this clone turned up a few times. V gene TRBV29-1 combines with J gene TRBJ2-4; D is undetermined. Germline-derived CDR1 and CDR2 are SQVTM and ANQGSEA. The CDR3 is 15 residues long. The V and J ends lost 4 bases and 0 bases respectively, with 13 bases between them. The CDR3 nucleotides read TGCAGCGTTGCAATGCCGACGGGAGCCAAAAACATTCAGTACTTC. It specifies CSVAMPTGAKNIQYF.

The V and J genes are TRBV30 and TRBJ1-3; D possibly corresponds to TRBD1 (6 bases). CDR1 and CDR2 (germline): GTSNPN, SVGIG (reference sequence). The V and J ends lost 7 bases and 0 bases respectively, with 13 bases between them. The CDR3 has 14 amino acids. In DNA form, the CDR3 reads TGTGCCTCACCGGGACATAACTCTGGAAACACCATATATTTT. Translating gives CASPGHNSGNTIYF.

The chain couples TRBV13 to TRBJ2-3, with 8 bases matching TRBD2. Germline CDR1 reads PRHDT; CDR2 reads FYEKMQ (reference sequence). CDR3 length: 16 residues. V shed 5 bases, J shed 2 bases, and the junction held 9 bases outside the gene matches. CDR3 DNA: TGTGCCAGCAGCCGGGGGGGACTACCGGTCACAGATACGCAGTATTTT. It translates to CASSRGGLPVTDTQYF.

The chain couples TRBV6-1 to TRBJ2-7, with 7 bases lining up with TRBD1. This CDR3 has 15 residues. The V gene end was trimmed by 7 bases and the J gene end by 0 bases; junction bases not matched to a gene: 9. Germline-derived CDR1 and CDR2 are MNHNS and SASEGT. In nucleotides, the CDR3 is TGTGCCAGCAATATGAAGACAGGGTTCTCCTACGAGCAGTACTTC. Translating it yields CASNMKTGFSYEQYF.

The sample holds a few counts of this clone. The CDR3 reads CASSQEGEAFF. In DNA form, the CDR3 reads TGTGCCAGCAGCCAAGAGGGTGAAGCTTTCTTT. The chain employs TRBV14 and TRBJ1-1; D not certain. Per germline, CDR1 SGHDN and CDR2 FVKESK. The CDR3 contains 11 residues. Trimming cost V 0 bases and J 7 bases, with 3 bases left between them.

The rearrangement links TRBV28 to TRBJ2-7; D not resolved. Germline values: CDR1 MDHEN, CDR2 SYDVKM. V was clipped by 3 bases and J by 5 bases, with 11 bases between them. The CDR3 length is 13 residues. CDR3 protein: CASSFGRAHEQYF. The CDR3 region has the DNA TGTGCCAGCAGTTTCGGACGGGCCCACGAGCAGTACTTC.

This clone has just a few counts. The chain is built from TRBV14 and TRBJ2-7; either TRBD1 or TRBD2 may supply D (5 bases each). Germline CDR1 and CDR2: SGHDN and FVKESK. Trimming cost V 0 bases and J 4 bases, with 16 bases left between them. The CDR3 length is 16 residues. The CDR3: CASSQDLTGWGYEQYF. CDR3 coding DNA: TGTGCCAGCAGCCAAGATCTAACGGGCTGGGGGTACGAGCAGTACTTC. The full variable domain, completed using reference TRBV14 and TRBJ2-7, is EAGVTQFPSHSVIEKGQTVTLRCDPISGHDNLYWYRRVMGKEIKFLLHFVKESKQDESGMPNNRFLAERTGGTYSTLKVQPAELEDSGVYFCASSQDLTGWGYEQYFGPGTRLTVT.

This clone was recorded a few times. The genes are TRBV2 and TRBJ1-4, with 9 bases matching TRBD1. Trimming at V came to 7 bases and at J to 8 bases, leaving 8 bases not matched to a gene. This CDR3 has 14 amino acids. CDR1 and CDR2 (germline): SNHLY, FYNNEI. The CDR3 nucleotides read TGTGCCAGCACTGAGGGACAGGGAGAAGAAAAACTGTTTTTT. Its protein product is CASTEGQGEEKLFF.

The rearrangement uses TRBV6-5 and TRBJ2-1; D possibly corresponds to TRBD1 (5 bases). The CDR3 is made up of 14 amino acids. Trimming left V 5 bases short and J 6 bases short, with 14 bases between. Germline assignment: CDR1 MNHEY and CDR2 SVGAGI. The CDR3 sequence: CASSNRIFANEQFF. DNA for the CDR3: TGTGCCAGCAGTAACAGGATTTTTGCCAATGAGCAGTTCTTC.

The V call is TRBV7-2, the J call TRBJ2-7; 9 bases match TRBD2. This CDR3 is 14 amino acids long. The V gene end was trimmed by 3 bases and the J gene end by 4 bases; junction bases not matched to a gene: 4. Looked up from germline, CDR1 is SGHTA and CDR2 is FQGNSA. CDR3 amino acids: CASSFTSGPYEQYF. For the CDR3, the DNA is TGTGCCAGCAGCTTCACTAGCGGGCCATACGAGCAGTACTTC.

Here the CDR3 reads CAIQEGSSGELFF. DNA of the CDR3: TGTGCCATCCAGGAGGGAAGTTCCGGGGAGCTGTTTTTT. This chain links TRBV10-3 with TRBJ2-2; possibly TRBD2 for D (6 bases). In germline, CDR1 is ENHRY, CDR2 SYGVKD. Trimming pared 8 bases from V and 6 bases from J, leaving 13 bases between. The CDR3 contains 13 residues.

The chain combines TRBV7-2 with TRBJ1-2, with D possibly being TRBD1 (5 bases). Deletions cut 5 bases from V and 7 bases from J, with 17 bases between. Germline V CDR1 and CDR2: SGHTA, FQGNSA. The CDR3 runs to 14 residues. CDR3 region: CASSTPTVGGGYTF. CDR3 in DNA: TGTGCCAGCAGCACCCCGACAGTTGGTGGTGGCTACACCTTC.

The V gene is TRBV7-2, the J gene TRBJ1-2, with D possibly TRBD1 on 6 matching bases. This CDR3 is built from 15 residues. With 2 bases removed from V and 2 bases from J, the gap between germline ends came to 12 bases. Germline lookup yields CDR1 SGHTA and CDR2 FQGNSA. The CDR3, as DNA: TGTGCCAGCAGCTTACAACAGGGAGGGAACTATGGCTACACCTTC. As protein: CASSLQQGGNYGYTF.

V and J are TRBV11-1 and TRBJ1-3; no definite D call. The CDR3 length is 16 residues. CDR1 and CDR2 (germline): SGHAT, FQDESV (reference sequence). Trimming removed 4 bases at V and 0 bases at J, with 13 bases between. CDR3 residues: CASSSLSVLSGNTIYF. Here the CDR3 DNA reads TGTGCCAGCAGCTCTCTCTCGGTACTCTCTGGAAACACCATATATTTT.

V is TRBV7-9 and J is TRBJ2-3, with D unclear. With 3 bases removed from V and 0 bases from J, the gap between germline ends came to 4 bases. The CDR3 is 13 residues long. Germline CDR1 and CDR2: SEHNR and FQNEAQ (reference sequence). DNA for the CDR3: TGTGCCAGCAGCTTGGACAGCACAGATACGCAGTATTTT. This codes for CASSLDSTDTQYF.

The genes are TRBV2 and TRBJ2-2; the match to TRBD1 covers 7 bases. V dropped 0 bases and J dropped 9; count of bases not matched to a gene: 7. Germline CDR1 SNHLY, CDR2 FYNNEI. There are 15 residues in the CDR3. This CDR3 reads CASSEAGGGSRELFF. CDR3 sequence (DNA): TGTGCCAGCAGTGAAGCAGGGGGCGGTAGCAGGGAGCTGTTTTTT.

This rearrangement joins TRBV7-6 to TRBJ2-2, with D possibly being TRBD2 (6 bases). This CDR3 contains 19 residues. CDR1 is SGHVS, CDR2 FNYEAQ, per germline. V lost 1 base to trimming and J lost 4 bases, with 22 bases between them. The CDR3 protein is CASSLGARPARRGTGELFF. Here the CDR3 DNA reads TGTGCCAGCAGCTTAGGGGCGAGGCCAGCCCGGCGGGGCACCGGGGAGCTGTTTTTT.

CDR3 in amino acids: CASSVDRGTEAFF. The CDR3 DNA sequence: TGTGCCAGCAGCGTGGACAGGGGCACTGAAGCTTTCTTT. V and J are TRBV11-2 and TRBJ1-1, with 9 bases aligning to TRBD1. Trimming cost V 5 bases and J 4 bases; bases outside gene matches: 2. The CDR3 covers 13 residues. The V gene's germline CDR1 is SGHAT and CDR2 FQNNGV.

V is TRBV5-6 and J is TRBJ2-3; no clear D. V lost 2 bases, J lost 1 base, and 8 bases lay in between. Germline V gene sequence: CDR1 SGHDT, CDR2 YYEEEE. The CDR3 length is 14 residues. CDR3 amino acids: CASSFLDGTDTQYF. DNA for the CDR3: TGTGCCAGCAGCTTCTTGGACGGCACAGATACGCAGTATTTT. The full variable domain, rest sourced from reference TRBV5-6 and TRBJ2-3, is DAGVTQSPTHLIKTRGQQVTLRCSPKSGHDTVSWYQQALGQGPQFIFQYYEEEERQRGNFPDRFSGHQFPNYSSELNVNALLLGDSALYLCASSFLDGTDTQYFGPGTRLTVL.

V usage is TRBV7-2 and J usage is TRBJ1-5; D is unresolved. Trimming took 3 bases from V and 4 from J, leaving 7 bases between them. CDR1 and CDR2 from the germline V gene are SGHTA and FQGNSA. This CDR3 contains 13 residues. CDR3 DNA: TGTGCCAGCAGCTTTACATGGAATCAGCCCCAGCATTTT. Protein sequence: CASSFTWNQPQHF.

V and J are TRBV6-6 and TRBJ2-1; 14 bases are a match to TRBD2. The ends lost 7 bases at V and 9 bases at J; junction bases unmatched: 8. The V gene's germline CDR1 is MNHNY and CDR2 SVGAGI (reference sequence). CDR3 length equals 15 residues. The CDR3 loop reads CASNPNGLAGGEQFF. CDR3 nucleotides: TGTGCCAGCAACCCTAATGGACTAGCGGGAGGTGAGCAGTTCTTC.

The V gene is TRBV18, the J gene TRBJ2-7; 9 bases match TRBD2. Germline V CDR1 and CDR2: KGHSH, LQKENI. The CDR3 totals 14 residues. Trimming removed 6 bases from V and 4 bases from J; junction bases left unmatched: 7. CDR3 protein: CASSVAGADYEQYF. The CDR3 bases are TGTGCCAGCTCCGTAGCGGGGGCGGATTACGAGCAGTACTTC.

The chain combines TRBV2 with TRBJ2-2; D tentatively reads TRBD1 or TRBD2 (5 bases each). The CDR3 is 14 residues long. Trimming left V 7 bases short and J 6 bases short, with 15 bases between. Germline V lookup: CDR1 SNHLY, CDR2 FYNNEI. In DNA form, the CDR3 reads TGTGCCAGCAAAAGAGGGGAAAGAGCCGGGGAGCTGTTTTTT. Residues: CASKRGERAGELFF.